This TCR beta chain was obtained from a study of T-cell reconstitution after alpha-beta-depleted transplantation in children. Molecular barcoding with unique molecular identifiers was used for the TCRbeta library. TCRdb re-called the PCR reads through MiXCR, storing one row per CDR3 protein. The sample records roughly 400,000 distinct CDR3 sequences, around two fifths being singletons. The V gene lost 6 bases and the J gene lost 6 bases, with 21 bases spanning the gap. This CDR3 is built from 14 residues. Looked up from germline, CDR1 is SQVTM and CDR2 is ANQGSEA. Notes on this clonotype: Its antigen is not known.

Points from the study as a whole: Reported findings indicate that, about two months after transplant, alpha-beta T cells came from several hundred expanded clones, which were derived from non-depleted graft cells. It was newly produced T cells that mostly accounted for T-cell counts and diversity one year after transplant. For some patients, TCRbeta diversity was high at day 60 because of recipient T cells and thymic progenitors that survived.

The source material was PBMCs, sampled before TCRalphabeta/CD19-depleted stem cell transplant. The genes are TRBV29-1 and TRBJ2-7; D is perhaps TRBD1 (5 bases). The clonotype was recovered from a girl aged 2 to 10 with aplastic anemia, due to receive a stem cell transplant. The CDR3 sequence is CSVRDRGRPCEQYF. CDR3 bases: TGCAGCGTCCGTGACAGAGGCAGGCCTTGCGAGCAGTACTTC.